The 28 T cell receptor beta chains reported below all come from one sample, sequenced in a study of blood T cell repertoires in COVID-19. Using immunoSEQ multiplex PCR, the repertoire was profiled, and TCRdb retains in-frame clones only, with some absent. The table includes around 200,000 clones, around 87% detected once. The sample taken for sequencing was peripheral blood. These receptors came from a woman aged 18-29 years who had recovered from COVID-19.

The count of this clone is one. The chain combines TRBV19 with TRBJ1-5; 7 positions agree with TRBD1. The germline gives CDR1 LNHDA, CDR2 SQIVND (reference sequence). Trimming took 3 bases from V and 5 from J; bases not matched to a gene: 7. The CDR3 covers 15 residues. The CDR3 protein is CASSIIGQGDQPQHF. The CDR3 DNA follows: TGTGCCAGTAGTATCATTGGGCAGGGGGATCAGCCCCAGCATTTT.

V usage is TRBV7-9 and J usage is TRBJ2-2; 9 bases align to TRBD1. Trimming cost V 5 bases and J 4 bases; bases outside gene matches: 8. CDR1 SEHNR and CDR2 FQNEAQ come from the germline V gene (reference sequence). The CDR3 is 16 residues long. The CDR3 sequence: CASSLDRGMGTGELFF. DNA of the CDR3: TGTGCCAGCAGCCTGGACAGGGGAATGGGCACCGGGGAGCTGTTTTTT.

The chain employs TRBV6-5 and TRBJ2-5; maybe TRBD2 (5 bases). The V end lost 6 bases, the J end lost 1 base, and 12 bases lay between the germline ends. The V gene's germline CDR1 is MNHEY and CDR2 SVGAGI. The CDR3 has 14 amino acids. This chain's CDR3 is CASRGGLIQETQYF. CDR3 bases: TGTGCCAGCAGGGGCGGGCTGATCCAAGAGACCCAGTACTTC.

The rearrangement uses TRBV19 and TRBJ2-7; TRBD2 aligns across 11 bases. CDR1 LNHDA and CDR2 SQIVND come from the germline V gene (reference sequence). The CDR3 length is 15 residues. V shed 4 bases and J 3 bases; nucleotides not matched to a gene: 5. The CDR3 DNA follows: TGTGCCAGTAGTACGACTAGCGGGGAAAACTACGAGCAGTACTTC. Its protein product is CASSTTSGENYEQYF.

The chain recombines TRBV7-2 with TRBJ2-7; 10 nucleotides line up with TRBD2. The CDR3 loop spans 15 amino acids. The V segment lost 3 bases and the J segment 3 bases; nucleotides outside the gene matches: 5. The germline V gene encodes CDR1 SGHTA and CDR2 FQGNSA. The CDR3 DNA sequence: TGTGCCAGCAGCTTGGAGCGGGGGGGCATCTACGAGCAGTACTTC. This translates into CASSLERGGIYEQYF.

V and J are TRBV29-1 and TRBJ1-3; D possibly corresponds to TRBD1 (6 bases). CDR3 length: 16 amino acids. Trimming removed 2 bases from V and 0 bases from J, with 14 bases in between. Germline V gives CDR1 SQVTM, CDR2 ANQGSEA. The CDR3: CSVETPRGYSGNTIYF. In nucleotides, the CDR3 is TGCAGCGTTGAAACCCCCAGGGGTTACTCTGGAAACACCATATATTTT.

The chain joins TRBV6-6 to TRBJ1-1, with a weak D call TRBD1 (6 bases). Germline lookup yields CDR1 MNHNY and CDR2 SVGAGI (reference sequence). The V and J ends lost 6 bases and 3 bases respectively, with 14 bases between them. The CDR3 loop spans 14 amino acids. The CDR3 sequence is CASSPQGSDTEAFF. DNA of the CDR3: TGTGCCAGCAGCCCACAGGGTAGTGACACTGAAGCTTTCTTT.

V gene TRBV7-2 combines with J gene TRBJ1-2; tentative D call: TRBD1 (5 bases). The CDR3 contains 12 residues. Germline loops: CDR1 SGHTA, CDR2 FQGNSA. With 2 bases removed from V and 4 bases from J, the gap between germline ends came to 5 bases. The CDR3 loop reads CASSLQGYGYTF. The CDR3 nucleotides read TGTGCCAGCAGCTTACAGGGCTATGGCTACACCTTC.

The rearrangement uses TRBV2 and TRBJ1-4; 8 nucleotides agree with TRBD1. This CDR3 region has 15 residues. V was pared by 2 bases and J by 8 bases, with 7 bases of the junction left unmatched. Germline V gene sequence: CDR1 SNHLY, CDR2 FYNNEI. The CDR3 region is CASSESGQGREKLFF. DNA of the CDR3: TGTGCCAGCAGTGAAAGTGGACAGGGACGCGAAAAACTGTTTTTT.

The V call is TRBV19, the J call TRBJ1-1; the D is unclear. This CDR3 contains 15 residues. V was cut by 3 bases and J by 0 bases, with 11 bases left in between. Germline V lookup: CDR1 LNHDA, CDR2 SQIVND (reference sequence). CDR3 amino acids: CASSIPTRVNTEAFF. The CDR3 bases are TGTGCCAGTAGTATTCCAACCCGCGTGAACACTGAAGCTTTCTTT. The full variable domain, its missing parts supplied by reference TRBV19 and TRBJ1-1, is DGGITQSPKYLFRKEGQNVTLSCEQNLNHDAMYWYRQDPGQGLRLIYYSQIVNDFQKGDIAEGYSVSREKKESFPLTVTSAQKNPTAFYLCASSIPTRVNTEAFFGQGTRLTVV.

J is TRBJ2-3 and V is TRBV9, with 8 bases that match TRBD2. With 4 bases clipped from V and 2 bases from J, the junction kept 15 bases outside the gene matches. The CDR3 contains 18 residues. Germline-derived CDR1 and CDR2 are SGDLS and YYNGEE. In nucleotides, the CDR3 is TGTGCCAGCAGCCGCTCCCCCCCGTTAGCGGGGAACACAGATACGCAGTATTTT. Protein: CASSRSPPLAGNTDTQYF.

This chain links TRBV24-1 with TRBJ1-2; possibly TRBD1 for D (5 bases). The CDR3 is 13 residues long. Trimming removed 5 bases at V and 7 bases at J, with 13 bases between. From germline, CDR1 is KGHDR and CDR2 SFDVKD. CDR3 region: CATSGQGSFGYTF. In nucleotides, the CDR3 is TGTGCCACCAGTGGCCAGGGATCTTTTGGCTACACCTTC.

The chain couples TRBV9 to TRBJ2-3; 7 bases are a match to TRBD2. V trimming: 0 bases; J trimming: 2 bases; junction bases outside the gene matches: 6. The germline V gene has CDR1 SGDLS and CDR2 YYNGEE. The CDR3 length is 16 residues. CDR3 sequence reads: CASSVEGRGSTDTQYF. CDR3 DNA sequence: TGTGCCAGCAGCGTAGAAGGGCGGGGGTCCACAGATACGCAGTATTTT.

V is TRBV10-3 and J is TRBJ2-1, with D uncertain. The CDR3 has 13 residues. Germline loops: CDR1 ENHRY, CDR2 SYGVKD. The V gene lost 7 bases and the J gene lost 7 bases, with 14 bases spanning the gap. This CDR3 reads CAINPVVGNEQFF. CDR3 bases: TGTGCCATCAATCCCGTCGTCGGGAATGAGCAGTTCTTC.

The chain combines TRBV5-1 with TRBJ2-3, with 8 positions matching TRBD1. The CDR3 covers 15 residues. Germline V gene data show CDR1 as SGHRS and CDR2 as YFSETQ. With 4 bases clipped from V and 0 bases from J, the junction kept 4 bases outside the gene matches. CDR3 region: CASSPRGQSTDTQYF. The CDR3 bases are TGCGCCAGCAGCCCCAGGGGGCAAAGCACAGATACGCAGTATTTT.

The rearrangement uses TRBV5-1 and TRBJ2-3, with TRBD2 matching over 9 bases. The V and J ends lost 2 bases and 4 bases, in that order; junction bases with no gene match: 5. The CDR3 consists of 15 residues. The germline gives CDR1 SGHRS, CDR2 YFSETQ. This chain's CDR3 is CASSFGTSPPDTQYF. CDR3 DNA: TGCGCCAGCAGCTTCGGGACTAGCCCCCCAGATACGCAGTATTTT.

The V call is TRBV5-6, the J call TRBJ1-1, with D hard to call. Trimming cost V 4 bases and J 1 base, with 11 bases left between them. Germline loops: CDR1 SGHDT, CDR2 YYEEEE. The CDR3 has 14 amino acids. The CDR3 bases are TGTGCCAGCAGCAGACAAGTTCGGAACACTGAAGCTTTCTTT. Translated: CASSRQVRNTEAFF.

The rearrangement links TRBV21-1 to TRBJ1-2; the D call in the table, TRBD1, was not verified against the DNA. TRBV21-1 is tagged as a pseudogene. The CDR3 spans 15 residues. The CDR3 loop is CASSKKTGGDYGYTF. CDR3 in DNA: TGTGCCAGCAGCAAAAAAACAGGGGGGGACTATGGCTACACCTTC.

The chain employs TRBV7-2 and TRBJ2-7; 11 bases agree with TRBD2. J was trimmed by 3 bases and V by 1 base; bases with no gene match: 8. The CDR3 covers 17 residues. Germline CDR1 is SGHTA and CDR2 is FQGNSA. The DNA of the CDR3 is TGTGCCAGCAGCTTAGGGGCATCGGGACTAGCGGTCTACGAGCAGTACTTC. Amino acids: CASSLGASGLAVYEQYF.

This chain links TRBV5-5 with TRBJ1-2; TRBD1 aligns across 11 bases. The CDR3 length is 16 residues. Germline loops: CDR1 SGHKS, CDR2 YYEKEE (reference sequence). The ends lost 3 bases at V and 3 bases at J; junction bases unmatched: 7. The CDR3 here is CASSSPGDRGYYGYTF. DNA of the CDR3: TGTGCCAGCAGCTCCCCAGGGGACAGGGGGTACTATGGCTACACCTTC.

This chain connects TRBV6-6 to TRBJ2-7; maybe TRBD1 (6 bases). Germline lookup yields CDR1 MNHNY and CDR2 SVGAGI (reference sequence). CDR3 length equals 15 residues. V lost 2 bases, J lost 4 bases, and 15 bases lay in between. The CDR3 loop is CASSYRQGSSYEQYV. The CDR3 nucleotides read TGTGCCAGCAGTTACCGGCAGGGGTCCTCTTACGAGCAGTACGTC.

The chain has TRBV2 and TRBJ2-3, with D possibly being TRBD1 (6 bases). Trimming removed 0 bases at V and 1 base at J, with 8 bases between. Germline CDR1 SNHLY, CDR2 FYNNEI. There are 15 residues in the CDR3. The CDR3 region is CASSEAGARTDTQYF. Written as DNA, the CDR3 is TGTGCCAGCAGTGAAGCGGGGGCCCGCACAGATACGCAGTATTTT. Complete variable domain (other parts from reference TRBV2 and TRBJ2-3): EPEVTQTPSHQVTQMGQEVILRCVPISNHLYFYWYRQILGQKVEFLVSFYNNEISEKSEIFDDQFSVERPDGSNFTLKIRSTKLEDSAMYFCASSEAGARTDTQYFGPGTRLTVL.

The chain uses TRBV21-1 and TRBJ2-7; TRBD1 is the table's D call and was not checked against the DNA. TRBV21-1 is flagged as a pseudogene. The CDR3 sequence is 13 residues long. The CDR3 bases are TGTGCCAGCAGGCAGGTTCCTCCCCACGAGCAGTACGTC. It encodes CASRQVPPHEQYV.

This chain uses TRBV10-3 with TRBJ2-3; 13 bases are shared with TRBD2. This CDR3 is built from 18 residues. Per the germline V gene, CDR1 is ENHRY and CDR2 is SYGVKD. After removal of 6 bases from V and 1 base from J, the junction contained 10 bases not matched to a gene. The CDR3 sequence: CAISRPLAGGQGTDTQYF. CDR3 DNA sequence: TGTGCCATCAGCCGCCCACTAGCGGGGGGGCAGGGCACAGATACGCAGTATTTT.

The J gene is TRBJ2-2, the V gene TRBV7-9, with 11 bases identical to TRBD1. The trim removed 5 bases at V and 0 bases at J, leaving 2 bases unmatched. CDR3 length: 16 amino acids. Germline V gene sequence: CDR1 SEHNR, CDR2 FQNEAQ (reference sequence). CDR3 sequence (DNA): TGTGCCAGCAGCGGGGGACAGGGGGCGAACACCGGGGAGCTGTTTTTT. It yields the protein CASSGGQGANTGELFF.

CDR3 amino acids: CASSFGPTYNEQFF. CDR3 nucleotides: TGTGCCAGCAGCTTTGGTCCTACGTACAATGAGCAGTTCTTC. The chain combines TRBV7-8 with TRBJ2-1, with D unresolved. This CDR3 has 14 residues. V shed 3 bases and J shed 4 bases, with 10 bases lying between them. CDR1 and CDR2 from the germline V gene are SGHVS and FQNEAQ.

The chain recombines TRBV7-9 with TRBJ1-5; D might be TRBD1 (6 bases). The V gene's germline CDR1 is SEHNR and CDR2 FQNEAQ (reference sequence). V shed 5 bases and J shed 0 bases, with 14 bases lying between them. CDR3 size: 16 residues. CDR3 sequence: CASSPDRTYSNQPQHF. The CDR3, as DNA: TGTGCCAGCAGCCCGGACAGAACATATAGCAATCAGCCCCAGCATTTT.

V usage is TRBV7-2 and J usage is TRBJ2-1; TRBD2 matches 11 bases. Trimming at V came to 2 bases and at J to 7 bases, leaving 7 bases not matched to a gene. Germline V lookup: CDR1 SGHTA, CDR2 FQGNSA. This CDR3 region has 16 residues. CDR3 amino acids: CASSLSGSGRANEQFF. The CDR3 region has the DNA TGTGCCAGCAGCTTAAGTGGTAGCGGGAGGGCGAATGAGCAGTTCTTC.